Listed below are T cell receptor beta chains from one sample, sequenced in a study of blood T cell repertoires in COVID-19. Generated by immunoSEQ multiplex PCR, the TCRdb table keeps only in-frame clones and is missing some. This table has 150,000 to 200,000 clones, roughly 87% appearing once. The sample was peripheral blood. The receptors were gathered from a man aged 18 to 35 who had recovered from COVID-19. Each CDR3 is given with its conserved first and last residue. A D gene is named only where the DNA matches it firmly. Rows may omit the clone size; those that give it use once, few, many or a size class.

d_gene | abundance | j_gene | v_gene | CDR3aa | CDR3nt
- | - | TRBJ1-4 | TRBV6-2/TRBV6-3 | CASSQLGSNEKLFF | TGTGCCAGCAGCCAACTGGGGAGTAATGAAAAACTGTTTTTT
- | - | TRBJ1-3 | TRBV5-4 | CASSHREKSGNTIYF | TGTGCCAGCAGTCACAGGGAGAAATCTGGAAACACCATATATTTT
TRBD2 | - | TRBJ2-1 | TRBV11-2 | CASSLLLAGVIGEQFF | TGTGCCAGCAGCCTCTTACTAGCGGGAGTGATTGGTGAGCAGTTCTTC
TRBD1 | - | TRBJ1-1 | TRBV10-3 | CAISGGQRNTEAFF | TGTGCCATCAGTGGGGGACAGAGGAACACTGAAGCTTTCTTT
TRBD1 | - | TRBJ2-5 | TRBV2 | CASYRRGQGVEETQYF | TGTGCCAGCTATCGGAGGGGACAGGGAGTAGAAGAGACCCAGTACTTC
- | - | TRBJ1-2 | TRBV15 | CATSPRSLLGYTF | TGTGCCACCAGCCCAAGGAGTCTGTTAGGCTACACCTTC
- | - | TRBJ1-5 | TRBV27 | CASRGLGQPQHF | TGTGCCAGCAGGGGGCTGGGACAGCCCCAGCATTTT
- | - | TRBJ1-5 | TRBV28 | CASGRGQANQPQHF | TGTGCCAGCGGACGAGGGCAGGCCAATCAGCCCCAGCATTTT
- | - | TRBJ1-3 | TRBV28 | CASSFLLSGNTIYF | TGTGCCAGCAGTTTTCTACTCTCTGGAAACACCATATATTTT
- | - | TRBJ1-1 | TRBV28 | CASSFGTSEAFF | TGTGCCAGCAGTTTTGGGACTTCTGAAGCTTTCTTT
TRBD1 | - | TRBJ2-2 | TRBV28 | CASQYRDRDTGELFF | TGTGCCAGCCAGTACCGGGACAGGGATACCGGGGAGCTGTTTTTT
- | - | TRBJ2-2 | TRBV3-1/TRBV3-2 | CASSQVGGGAGTGELFF | TGTGCCAGCAGCCAAGTTGGAGGGGGCGCGGGCACCGGGGAGCTGTTTTTT
- | - | TRBJ2-2 | TRBV7-2 | CASSLGGRLWNTGELFF | TGTGCCAGCAGCTTAGGGGGGAGGTTGTGGAACACCGGGGAGCTGTTTTTT
TRBD1 | - | TRBJ2-7 | TRBV4-1 | CASSQDSGTGYYEQYF | TGCGCCAGCAGCCAAGACTCTGGGACAGGGTATTACGAGCAGTACTTC
- | - | TRBJ2-5 | TRBV7-2 | CASSPSLSQETQYF | TGTGCCAGCAGCCCATCCCTATCCCAAGAGACCCAGTACTTC
- | - | TRBJ2-7 | TRBV5-1 | CASSLGQFYEQYF | TGCGCCAGCAGCTTGGGGCAGTTCTACGAGCAGTACTTC
TRBD2 | - | TRBJ2-1 | TRBV7-3 | CASSSQAGVNNEQFF | TGTGCCAGCAGCTCACAAGCGGGAGTAAACAATGAGCAGTTCTTC
- | - | TRBJ2-1 | TRBV27 | CASSLAGLSSYNEQFF | TGTGCCAGCAGTTTAGCGGGCCTAAGCTCCTACAATGAGCAGTTCTTC
TRBD1 | - | TRBJ2-1 | TRBV30 | CAYLARTGGSYNEQFF | TGTGCCTATCTGGCGCGAACAGGGGGCTCCTACAATGAGCAGTTCTTC
TRBD1 | - | TRBJ1-3 | TRBV27 | CASSLGQGSGNTIYF | TGTGCCAGCAGTCTCGGACAGGGCTCAGGAAACACCATATATTTT
- | - | TRBJ1-2 | TRBV9 | CASSVVGGDGYTF | TGTGCCAGCAGCGTAGTTGGCGGTGATGGCTACACCTTC
- | - | TRBJ1-6 | TRBV27 | CASSLGPSNSPLHF | TGTGCCAGCAGTTTGGGGCCCTCTAATTCACCCCTCCACTTT
- | - | TRBJ2-3 | TRBV11-3 | CASSQLATDTQYF | TGTGCCAGCAGCCAACTAGCTACAGATACGCAGTATTTT
- | - | TRBJ1-4 | TRBV25-1 | CASSELGGGEKLFF | TGTGCCAGCAGTGAGCTGGGGGGAGGCGAAAAACTGTTTTTT
- | - | TRBJ1-1 | TRBV10-3 | CAISGSQGFQWNTEAFF | TGTGCCATCAGTGGATCTCAGGGGTTTCAGTGGAACACTGAAGCTTTCTTT
- | - | TRBJ1-1 | TRBV28 | CASQGSTEAFF | TGTGCCAGCCAGGGGAGCACTGAAGCTTTCTTT
- | - | TRBJ2-7 | TRBV3-1/TRBV3-2 | CASSQGGPGEQYF | TGTGCCAGCAGCCAAGGAGGTCCGGGGGAGCAGTACTTC
- | - | TRBJ2-2 | TRBV28 | CASSLSTGELFF | TGTGCCAGCAGTTTATCGACCGGGGAGCTGTTTTTT
TRBD2 | - | TRBJ2-7 | TRBV4-3 | CASSQGLAGAYEQYF | TGCGCCAGCAGCCAGGGACTAGCGGGCGCCTACGAGCAGTACTTC
- | - | TRBJ1-1 | TRBV5-4 | CASSPGGGDTEAFF | TGTGCCAGCAGCCCGGGAGGGGGGGACACTGAAGCTTTCTTT
TRBD1 | few | TRBJ1-1 | TRBV27 | CASSPRQGGLNTEAFF | TGTGCCAGCAGTCCCCGACAGGGTGGCCTGAACACTGAAGCTTTCTTT
- | - | TRBJ2-7 | TRBV7-6 | CASSQQDTYEQYF | TGTGCCAGCAGCCAACAGGATACCTACGAGCAGTACTTC
- | - | TRBJ2-7 | TRBV6-6 | CATGGRAYEQYF | TGTGCCACCGGGGGTAGAGCCTACGAGCAGTACTTC
- | - | TRBJ2-7 | TRBV5-1 | CASSLGAGRSSYEQYF | TGCGCCAGCAGCTTGGGCGCGGGCCGCAGCTCCTACGAGCAGTACTTC
TRBD2 | - | TRBJ2-3 | TRBV10-3 | CAISELAASTDTQYF | TGTGCCATCAGTGAGCTAGCGGCTAGCACAGATACGCAGTATTTT
- | - | TRBJ1-5 | TRBV2 | CASSRGNGNQPQHF | TGTGCCAGCAGTAGGGGGAATGGCAATCAGCCCCAGCATTTT
TRBD2 | - | TRBJ2-5 | TRBV2 | CASSVGTSGETQYF | TGTGCCAGCAGTGTGGGGACTAGCGGAGAGACCCAGTACTTC